This TCR beta chain comes out of a study of T cell repertoires in cytomegalovirus infection (dated by TCRdb to about 2019). Describing the broader study: The peptide stimulations were aimed at well-studied HLA-B-restricted epitopes as well as recently identified HLA-C-restricted CMV epitopes, whose presentation resists viral immunomodulation. Because public TCR beta signatures pointed to carriage of CMV infection together with the matching HLA type, the HLA type of each donor mattered for the analysis.

Notes on this clonotype: Its antigen specificity is not known. No qualities accompany the bases; no much larger clone lies one base away.

The germline V gene (reference sequence) gives CDR1 as MNHNY and CDR2 as SVGAGI. V and J lose 2 bases and 6 bases, and a span of 8 bases separates them. The CDR3 runs 13 amino acids, cysteine and phenylalanine included. The entry retains the CDR3 DNA only, 39 bases that are in frame from base 1. What the work shows at the level of the full study, not this receptor alone: In the ex vivo response, HLA-C-restricted CMV-specific TCR beta clonotypes were dominant, and in two of eight donors the single most frequent clonotype came from this HLA-C-restricted group. In both this cohort and an independent roughly 350-donor cohort, the cumulative frequency of public TCR beta family members distinguished carriers of CMV infection plus the relevant HLA type.

Sequencing was carried out with an Illumina HiSeq 1500. TCRdb took the public reads, trimmed them with fastp at Q25, ran MiXCR for clone calling and kept in-frame beta chains. CDR3 protein duplicates are merged, each entry listing the most common genes and DNA. For this sample the table gives approximately 770,000 distinct CDR3 sequences, of which just under 30% were detected only once. Around 12% of the sample is held by the ten biggest clonotypes. The treatment or condition label, read with the paper, signifies: in vitro stimulation with specific CMV peptide epitopes to enrich CMV-specific T cells.

The chain is assembled from TRBV6-6 and TRBJ1-5, with the identity of the D gene unclear. This clonotype was obtained from a human donor in good health (CMV status not recorded). Some clones in this sample may be carry-over from other donors' samples. The starting material was cultured CD8+ T cells from PBMCs, obtained from culture after CMV antigen stimulation. The encoded CDR3 is CASSYGISQPQHF. The DNA reads TGTGCCAGCAGTTACGGAATATCTCAGCCCCAGCATTTT.